The 28 T cell receptor beta chains given below trace back to one sample, sequenced in a study of T cell clonality in common variable immunodeficiency. The method was immunoSEQ multiplex PCR; TCRdb's version includes in-frame clones alone and lacks a portion of them. The repertoire consists of tens of thousands of clones, none detected only once. The specimen was peripheral blood mononuclear cells. The source of these receptors is a person aged 18 to 75 in good health.

This clone was detected many times. The read comes to an end 3 residues before the CDR3 does, leaving the germline J gene to fill in the end. This chain uses TRBV20-1 with TRBJ1-3; D is unclear. This CDR3 is built from 12 residues. V lost 3 bases, J lost 8 bases, and 11 bases lay in between. Germline CDR1 reads DFQATT; CDR2 reads SNEGSKA (reference sequence). The part of the CDR3 DNA that was read is TGCAGTGCTAGGACACCGTGGGACACC. Translation: CSARTPWDT. The CDR3 in its entirety is CSARTPWDTIYF.

This clone was recorded many times. The read terminates 3 residues ahead of where the CDR3 ends, so the germline J gene completes it. This chain connects TRBV6-2 or TRBV6-3 to TRBJ1-1, with a weak D call TRBD1 (5 bases). Deletions cut 7 bases from V and 3 bases from J, with 12 bases between. CDR1 and CDR2 from the germline V gene are MNHEY and SVGEGT. CDR3 length: 13 amino acids. The sequenced part of the CDR3 DNA is TGTGCCAGCAACCGGACACCATACACTGAA. Translation: CASNRTPYTE. The CDR3 in full is CASNRTPYTEAFF.

This clone was counted many times. The observed sequence ends 3 residues before the CDR3 terminus, with the missing tail filled in from the germline J gene. The chain recombines TRBV2 with TRBJ1-2; possible D gene TRBD1, 5 bases. The germline V and J ends were trimmed by 5 bases and 5 bases, with 9 bases remaining between them. Germline V gives CDR1 SNHLY, CDR2 FYNNEI. This CDR3 is built from 12 residues. CDR3: CASSQDIYGYTF. CDR3 bases read: TGTGCCAGCAGTCAGGACATTTATGGC.

In its sample, this clone was seen a few times. Sequencing ends 3 residues short of the CDR3 end; the germline J gene provides the rest. The sample contains more than one DNA sequence encoding this CDR3. This chain joins TRBV20-1 and TRBJ1-5, with no clear D. The V end was cut by 3 bases, the J end by 2 bases, with 11 bases between. This CDR3 comprises 14 residues. Germline assignment: CDR1 DFQATT and CDR2 SNEGSKA (reference sequence). The sequenced CDR3 bases are TGCAGTGCTAGGCCATCCAAGGGCAATCAGCCC. Residues: CSARPSKGNQP. Given in full, the CDR3 is CSARPSKGNQPQHF.

This clone was counted many times. With the read ending 3 residues before the CDR3 end, the germline J gene is used to fill in that end. The chain joins TRBV6-1 to TRBJ1-2, with a possible D match to TRBD1 (5 bases). This CDR3 comprises 11 residues. CDR1 and CDR2 from the germline V gene are MNHNS and SASEGT. The CDR3 sequence is CASSGTGTYTF. The CDR3 bases that were read are TGTGCCAGCAGTGGCACCGGGACT.

This clone was observed many times. The CDR3 goes on 3 residues after the read ends, and that part is filled in from the germline J gene. The chain links TRBV5-1 to TRBJ1-1; the D gene is possibly TRBD1 (6 bases). Germline lookup yields CDR1 SGHRS and CDR2 YFSETQ. V lost 0 bases and J lost 5, with 11 bases in between. The CDR3 totals 14 residues. The sequenced part of the CDR3 DNA is TGCGCCAGCAGCTTGGGGGGGGGCCTGACTGAA. Residues: CASSLGGGLTE. The whole CDR3 protein reads CASSLGGGLTEAFF.

This clone has ten or more counts. The missing CDR3 end, 3 residues past where the read stops, is filled in from the germline J gene. V is TRBV5-1 and J is TRBJ2-7, with 8 bases lining up with TRBD2. With 4 bases clipped from V and 4 bases from J, the junction kept 10 bases outside the gene matches. This CDR3 is built from 15 residues. Germline loops: CDR1 SGHRS, CDR2 YFSETQ. The CDR3 sequence: CASSTAGTRNYEQYF. The DNA read from the CDR3 is TGCGCCAGCAGCACCGCCGGGACTAGAAATTACGAG.

This clone came up many times. The missing CDR3 end, 3 residues past where the read stops, is filled in from the germline J gene. The chain has TRBV19 and TRBJ2-2; D not certain. CDR1 and CDR2 from the germline V gene are LNHDA and SQIVND (reference sequence). The CDR3 runs 12 residues. V was cut by 6 bases and J by 6 bases, with 8 bases left in between. The CDR3 loop reads CASSRRSGELFF. The CDR3 DNA, read in part, is TGTGCCAGTAGCCGAAGGTCCGGGGAG. The full variable domain, in which reference TRBV19 and TRBJ2-2 provide the parts outside the CDR3, is DGGITQSPKYLFRKEGQNVTLSCEQNLNHDAMYWYRQDPGQGLRLIYYSQIVNDFQKGDIAEGYSVSREKKESFPLTVTSAQKNPTAFYLCASSRRSGELFFGEGSRLTVL.

This clone was counted ten times or more. The CDR3 end is not reached by the read, which stops 3 residues before it; the germline J gene fills it in. The V and J genes are TRBV6-1 and TRBJ1-2, with D tentatively TRBD1 (5 bases). Germline V gene lookup returns CDR1 MNHNS and CDR2 SASEGT. V lost 3 bases and J 6 bases, leaving 11 bases between the germline ends. The CDR3 has 13 residues. Partial CDR3 DNA: TGTGCCAGCAGTGATTCTGAGACAGATGGC. Its translation: CASSDSETDG. The complete CDR3 reads CASSDSETDGYTF.

In its sample, this clone was seen many times. The CDR3 is cut off 3 residues early in the read; its end comes from the germline J gene. The chain couples TRBV23-1 to TRBJ1-1, with D maybe TRBD1 (5 bases). TRBV23-1 carries the ORF label, with uncertain function. The length of the CDR3 is 18 residues. CDR3 loop: CASSHFEGILSGPTGAFF. The DNA read from the CDR3 is TGCGCCAGCAGTCATTTTGAAGGGATCTTGTCGGGCCCCACAGGA.

Many counts were recorded for this clone. The read terminates 3 residues ahead of where the CDR3 ends, so the germline J gene completes it. The chain carries TRBV30 and TRBJ2-3; TRBD2 matches 15 bases. The V gene's germline CDR1 is GTSNPN and CDR2 SVGIG (reference sequence). The trim removed 3 bases at V and 4 bases at J, leaving 8 bases unmatched. The CDR3 sequence is 17 residues long. The CDR3 reads CAWRTAGLAGGPDTQYF. The DNA read from the CDR3 is TGTGCCTGGAGAACAGCGGGACTAGCGGGAGGCCCAGATACG.

This clone was detected ten times or more. Coverage ceases 3 residues before the CDR3 finishes, and the germline J gene fills in the end. The chain combines TRBV27 with TRBJ2-7; D is uncertain. This CDR3 comprises 11 residues. Trimming left V 3 bases short and J 3 bases short, with 3 bases between. Germline V CDR1 and CDR2: MNHEY, SMNVEV (reference sequence). CDR3 DNA (partial): TGTGCCAGCAGTTTCCTCTACGAG. Translated: CASSFLYE. The entire CDR3 is CASSFLYEQYF.

This clone was observed many times. The read comes to an end 3 residues before the CDR3 does, leaving the germline J gene to fill in the end. The rearrangement links TRBV6-2 or TRBV6-3 to TRBJ1-1; D perhaps matches TRBD1 (6 bases). The V gene lost 2 bases and the J gene lost 4 bases, with 11 bases spanning the gap. CDR3 length equals 14 residues. Germline V gene sequence: CDR1 MNHEY, CDR2 SVGEGT. Here the CDR3 reads CASSYDGGGTEAFF. The sequenced CDR3 bases are TGTGCCAGCAGTTACGATGGAGGGGGCACTGAA.

This clone was observed at least ten times. At one end the junction does not follow the germline gene, possibly because of a read error. Sequencing ends 3 residues short of the CDR3 end; the germline J gene provides the rest. The rearrangement links TRBV4-2 to TRBJ2-3; 9 positions agree with TRBD2. Germline CDR1 and CDR2: LGHNA and YNFKEQ. This CDR3 comprises 17 residues. CDR3 in amino acids: CASSQDLAGGPGDTQYF. Incomplete CDR3 DNA: TGCGCCAGCAGCCAAGATTTGGCGGGGGGGCCCGGAGATACG.

As concerns this clone: The read comes to an end 3 residues before the CDR3 does, leaving the germline J gene to fill in the end. This rearrangement joins TRBV5-1 to TRBJ2-7; perhaps TRBD1 as D (6 bases). The V gene lost 0 bases and the J gene lost 6 bases, with 13 bases spanning the gap. Per germline, CDR1 SGHRS and CDR2 YFSETQ. The CDR3 loop spans 14 amino acids. Partial CDR3 DNA: TGCGCCAGCAGCTTGGCCGTGGGGGCAGGCGAG. Protein product: CASSLAVGAGE. The complete CDR3 reads CASSLAVGAGEQYF.

This clone was observed at least ten times. The read ends 3 residues shy of where the CDR3 ends; the end is completed using the germline J gene. The chain uses TRBV20-1 and TRBJ2-3; weak D call: TRBD1 (5 bases). The CDR3 totals 12 residues. Germline-derived CDR1 and CDR2 are DFQATT and SNEGSKA (reference sequence). The part of the CDR3 DNA that was read is TGCAGCCAGGACATTCGTGGAGATACG. It codes for CSQDIRGDT. In full, the CDR3 reads CSQDIRGDTQYF.

About this clone itself: The read ends 3 residues shy of where the CDR3 ends; the end is completed using the germline J gene. V and J are TRBV2 and TRBJ1-5; perhaps TRBD1 as D (5 bases). V gave up 7 bases and J gave up 2 bases, with 12 bases separating them. CDR1 SNHLY and CDR2 FYNNEI come from the germline V gene. The CDR3 extends over 14 amino acids. The CDR3 loop is CASNLRVGNQPQHF. CDR3 DNA, as far as it was read: TGTGCCAGCAACCTCAGGGTTGGCAATCAGCCC. Full variable domain (missing parts from reference TRBV2 and TRBJ1-5): EPEVTQTPSHQVTQMGQEVILRCVPISNHLYFYWYRQILGQKVEFLVSFYNNEISEKSEIFDDQFSVERPDGSNFTLKIRSTKLEDSAMYFCASNLRVGNQPQHFGDGTRLSIL.

This clone has a count of ten or more. The missing CDR3 end, 3 residues past where the read stops, is filled in from the germline J gene. The chain joins TRBV2 to TRBJ2-2; 8 positions agree with TRBD1. CDR1 is SNHLY and CDR2 is FYNNEI in the germline V gene. The trim removed 5 bases at V and 5 bases at J, leaving 10 bases unmatched. The CDR3 is 16 amino acids. The CDR3 region is CASSPPRRGQTGELFF. The CDR3 bases that were read are TGTGCCAGCAGTCCTCCCCGCAGGGGGCAGACCGGGGAG.

There are many counts of this clone. The observed sequence ends 3 residues before the CDR3 terminus, with the missing tail filled in from the germline J gene. The rearrangement joins TRBV4-2 to TRBJ1-6, with D perhaps TRBD1 (5 bases). Germline V lookup: CDR1 LGHNA, CDR2 YNFKEQ. V lost 3 bases and J lost 0, with 12 bases in between. There are 17 residues in the CDR3. CDR3 DNA, as far as it was read: TGTGCCAGCAGCCACGGGGGGTCTAACTCCTATAATTCACCC. Encoded protein: CASSHGGSNSYNSP. The CDR3 as a whole reads CASSHGGSNSYNSPLHF.

The sample holds a few counts of this clone. The CDR3 end falls 3 residues outside the read, so it is completed with the germline J gene. The gene calls are TRBV11-3 and TRBJ1-2, with D possibly being TRBD1 (6 bases). The CDR3 length is 14 residues. Germline CDR1 reads SGHNT; CDR2 reads YENEEA. V gave up 4 bases and J gave up 1 base, with 10 bases separating them. CDR3 in amino acids: CASSSPQGNYGYTF. CDR3 DNA (partial): TGTGCCAGCAGCTCCCCACAGGGTAACTATGGC.

There are many counts of this clone. The read halts 3 residues ahead of the CDR3 end, with the missing end drawn from the germline J gene. The V gene is TRBV5-1, the J gene TRBJ2-4; 7 bases are a match to TRBD1. This CDR3 spans 13 amino acids. Per the germline V gene, CDR1 is SGHRS and CDR2 is YFSETQ. The CDR3 DNA, read in part, is TGCGCCAGCAGCACAGGACAGGCCGTCGAT. It specifies CASSTGQAVD. The full CDR3 is CASSTGQAVDQYF.

This clone was recorded many times. The sequence runs out 3 residues before the end of the CDR3; the remainder is reconstructed from the germline J gene. The chain has TRBV29-1 and TRBJ1-1, with 8 bases that match TRBD1. In germline, CDR1 is SQVTM, CDR2 ANQGSEA. The CDR3 sequence is 14 residues long. J lost 4 bases, V lost 4 bases, and 8 bases had no gene match. The sequenced part of the CDR3 DNA is TGCAGCGTTGCAATAGGGACAGGTCGCACTGAA. This codes for CSVAIGTGRTE. The CDR3 as a whole reads CSVAIGTGRTEAFF.

This clone was found many times. The observed sequence ends 3 residues before the CDR3 terminus, with the missing tail filled in from the germline J gene. The chain uses TRBV19 and TRBJ1-3; the match to TRBD1 covers 9 bases. Per the germline V gene, CDR1 is LNHDA and CDR2 is SQIVND (reference sequence). V shed 3 bases, J shed 8 bases, and the junction held 8 bases outside the gene matches. The CDR3 is 15 residues long. The part of the CDR3 DNA that was read is TGTGCCAGTAGTATGGCGGACAGGGGTTGGGACACC. It specifies CASSMADRGWDT. The complete CDR3 sequence is CASSMADRGWDTIYF.

This clone was counted many times. The read stops 3 residues short of the end of the CDR3; the missing end is completed from the germline J gene. The chain is built from TRBV10-3 and TRBJ2-2, with TRBD1 matching 9 bases. Trimming cost V 0 bases and J 4 bases; bases outside gene matches: 6. The CDR3 consists of 17 residues. From germline, CDR1 is ENHRY and CDR2 SYGVKD. CDR3 DNA, as far as it was read: TGTGCCATCAGTGAGTCCTCGGGACAGGGAGCCACCGGGGAG. Translating gives CAISESSGQGATGE. In full, the CDR3 reads CAISESSGQGATGELFF.

The sample holds many counts of this clone. The read falls 3 residues short of the CDR3 end, and the missing part is taken from the germline J gene. The gene calls are TRBV6-2 or TRBV6-3 and TRBJ2-7, with 8 positions matching TRBD1. Germline values: CDR1 MNHEY, CDR2 SVGEGT. This CDR3 comprises 14 residues. J was trimmed by 4 bases and V by 2 bases; bases with no gene match: 4. CDR3 region: CASSYAQGGYEQYF. The CDR3 bases that were read are TGTGCCAGCAGTTACGCACAGGGGGGATACGAG.

This clone has a count of ten or more. The read halts 3 residues ahead of the CDR3 end, with the missing end drawn from the germline J gene. V and J are TRBV20-1 and TRBJ2-3, with D possibly TRBD2 on 5 matching bases. The V and J ends lost 0 bases and 4 bases respectively, with 8 bases between them. In germline, CDR1 is DFQATT, CDR2 SNEGSKA (reference sequence). CDR3 size: 13 residues. This CDR3 reads CSARDRGSDTQYF. The CDR3 bases that were read are TGCAGTGCTAGAGATCGCGGGTCAGATACG.

This clone was detected ten times or more. Read coverage stops 3 residues before the CDR3 terminus; the germline J gene supplies the remainder. The chain is built from TRBV6-2 or TRBV6-3 and TRBJ1-6; 7 bases line up with TRBD1. Per the germline V gene, CDR1 is MNHEY and CDR2 is SVGEGT. The CDR3 loop spans 15 amino acids. V lost 0 bases and J lost 10; bases outside the gene matches: 6. This CDR3 is CASSYSTGKESPLHF. Partial CDR3 DNA: TGTGCCAGCAGTTACTCGACAGGGAAAGAATCACCC.

Notes on this clone: Relative to the germline gene, one junction end is altered; a read error may explain this. The read ends 3 residues before the CDR3 terminus; that terminus is restored from the germline J gene. The V call is TRBV18, the J call TRBJ1-1; possibly TRBD1 for D (6 bases). Germline assignment: CDR1 KGHSH and CDR2 LQKENI. This CDR3 is built from 16 residues. Here the CDR3 reads CASSPPSTGSITEAFF. The part of the CDR3 DNA that was read is TGTGCCAGCTCTCCACCGTCAACAGGGTCGATCACTGAA.